This T cell receptor (beta chain) was documented in a study of blood T cell repertoires in COVID-19. Study overall: T cells, B-cell-depleted T cells, or PBMCs supplied cDNA or gDNA.

The CDR3 totals 14 residues. Per the authors' pipeline: From reference gene primer amplification, estimates of nucleated cell counts were derived. Profiled with immunoSEQ multiplex PCR; TCRdb holds only in-frame clones, not every one. The D gene and trimming were derived from the DNA, and the V and J assignments and clone size from that table. Of fewer than 400,000 clones in the sample, around 80% were seen once. This clone came up a few times. The sequenced sample consisted of peripheral blood. This TCR derives from a man younger than 45 with active or convalescent COVID-19. The rearrangement links TRBV21-1 to TRBJ1-6; no DNA check was done on the table's D call, TRBD1. TRBV21-1 is a pseudogene segment. The CDR3 sequence is CASNDRYRNSPLHF. In DNA form, the CDR3 reads TGTGCCAGCAATGACAGGTATCGTAATTCACCCCTCCACTTT.